This T cell receptor beta chain was sequenced in a study of CD8 T cells in Susac syndrome. Random hexamers primed reverse transcription of 0.5 to 1 ug RNA. MiXCR, run by TCRdb on the immunoSEQ multiplex PCR reads, gives a single entry per CDR3 protein. The table has some 260,000 distinct CDR3 sequences, just over 90% seen once. This CDR3 is built from 13 residues. Germline values: CDR1 MNHEY, CDR2 SVGAGI. Trimming stripped 2 bases from V and 5 bases from J, with 6 bases between. In the multiple sclerosis control group, patients were treatment-naive and had stable or active relapsing-remitting disease.

The sequencing sample was made of CD4+ T cells from PBMCs. The sequence came from a human donor with multiple sclerosis. The chain combines TRBV6-5 with TRBJ2-2; D not certain. CDR3: CASSYIGTGELFF. The CDR3, as DNA: TGTGCCAGCAGTTACATAGGAACCGGGGAGCTGTTTTTT.